A single sample gave rise to the 29 T cell receptor beta chains below, sequenced in a study of persistence of HIV-infected CD4 T cells. Lysates of CMV-infected fibroblasts at about 10 ug/mL stimulated these cells. CD4+ T cells upregulating both CD40 ligand and CD69 were sorted as responding cells. Their cognate antigens are unknown. This was the immunoSEQ version 4 assay in survey mode. TCRdb's copy holds only in-frame clones and misses some; the assay was immunoSEQ multiplex PCR. The profile shows around 20,000 clones, roughly 74% of them singletons. The sample here was CD4+ T cells sorted from PBMCs after approximately 19-hour stimulation, taken from a patient who received antiretroviral therapy. These receptor sequences come from an adult man with HIV who was CMV-seropositive.

The genes are TRBV5-1 and TRBJ1-6; D perhaps matches TRBD1 (5 bases). This CDR3 is built from 15 residues. CDR1 SGHRS and CDR2 YFSETQ come from the germline V gene. Trimming shortened V by 0 bases and J by 8 bases, and 12 bases separated the two germline ends. The CDR3: CASSLEGEQDSPLHF. Written as DNA, the CDR3 is TGCGCCAGCAGCTTGGAAGGGGAACAGGATTCACCCCTCCACTTT.

V gene TRBV7-7 combines with J gene TRBJ2-2; weak D call: TRBD2 (6 bases). The CDR3 contains 17 residues. Looked up from germline, CDR1 is SSHAT and CDR2 is FNYEAQ (reference sequence). Trimming took off 5 bases at V and 5 bases at J, with 21 bases between the two ends. CDR3 nucleotides: TGTGCCAGCAGCCGAGGAGGGTCCAGCCTCAATACCGGGGAGCTGTTTTTT. It encodes CASSRGGSSLNTGELFF.

This clone was seen only a few times. V gene TRBV5-1 combines with J gene TRBJ2-2; D remains ambiguous. V was trimmed by 4 bases and J by 0 bases, leaving 10 bases between them. This CDR3 has 15 amino acids. The germline V gene has CDR1 SGHRS and CDR2 YFSETQ. The CDR3 spells CASSVKGPNTGELFF. CDR3 nucleotide sequence: TGCGCCAGCAGCGTAAAGGGCCCGAACACCGGGGAGCTGTTTTTT.

V is TRBV6-5 and J is TRBJ2-1; a possible D gene is TRBD1 (6 bases). V shed 0 bases and J shed 10 bases, with 7 bases lying between them. The CDR3 has 12 residues. Germline V gene lookup returns CDR1 MNHEY and CDR2 SVGAGI. The CDR3 sequence is CASSYSTGEQFF. The DNA for the CDR3 is TGTGCCAGCAGTTACTCGACAGGAGAGCAGTTCTTC.

The chain carries TRBV7-9 and TRBJ2-1, with 10 positions matching TRBD2. Germline V CDR1 and CDR2: SEHNR, FQNEAQ (reference sequence). The CDR3 loop spans 19 amino acids. V shed 1 base, J shed 0 bases, and the junction held 9 bases outside the gene matches. The CDR3 coding sequence is TGTGCCAGCAGCTTAGGACGGCTAGCGGGGGCTTTCTCCTACAATGAGCAGTTCTTC. Residues: CASSLGRLAGAFSYNEQFF.

CDR3 in amino acids: CASSLPGTQNIQYF. The DNA of the CDR3 is TGTGCCAGCAGCCTCCCCGGGACCCAAAACATTCAGTACTTC. The rearrangement links TRBV6-5 to TRBJ2-4, with D perhaps being TRBD1 or TRBD2 (5 bases each). The germline V and J ends were trimmed by 6 bases and 5 bases, with 14 bases remaining between them. CDR1 and CDR2 from the germline V gene are MNHEY and SVGAGI. This CDR3 is built from 14 residues.

The chain combines TRBV30 with TRBJ1-4; maybe TRBD1 (6 bases). The ends were cut back, 2 bases at V and 3 bases at J, with 13 bases in the middle. The CDR3 loop spans 15 amino acids. CDR1 is GTSNPN, CDR2 SVGIG, per germline (reference sequence). In DNA form, the CDR3 reads TGTGCCTGGAGTAACCGAGGGGGTTCTAATGAAAAACTGTTTTTT. It specifies CAWSNRGGSNEKLFF.

This chain links TRBV18 with TRBJ1-3, with no clear D. Germline assignment: CDR1 KGHSH and CDR2 LQKENI. Trimming pared 6 bases from V and 1 base from J, leaving 10 bases between. The CDR3 spans 14 residues. CDR3 in DNA: TGTGCCAGCTCCGAGTACCAGTCTGGAAACACCATATATTTT. Its translation: CASSEYQSGNTIYF.

This clone is labeled medium-sized. This sample also contains other DNA sequences that code for the same CDR3. The chain has TRBV2 and TRBJ1-1, with TRBD1 as a possible D gene (5 bases). There are 14 residues in the CDR3. V shed 3 bases and J shed 4 bases, with 12 bases lying between them. Germline V CDR1 and CDR2: SNHLY, FYNNEI. The CDR3 nucleotides are TGTGCCAGCAGTGAGCAGGAAAGGGGCACTGAAGCTTTCTTT. Translated, it gives CASSEQERGTEAFF.

J is TRBJ2-1 and V is TRBV6-6; 11 nucleotides line up with TRBD2. CDR1 and CDR2 from the germline V gene are MNHNY and SVGAGI (reference sequence). The CDR3 is 14 residues long. The V gene end was trimmed by 7 bases and the J gene end by 10 bases; junction bases not matched to a gene: 9. In DNA, the CDR3 is TGTGCCAGCACCCCTCAAAGGACTAGCGGGGAGCAGTTCTTC. It encodes CASTPQRTSGEQFF.

V usage is TRBV3-1 (or the pseudogene TRBV3-2) and J usage is TRBJ1-4; TRBD1 aligns across 7 bases. The CDR3 extends over 15 amino acids. J was trimmed by 8 bases and V by 2 bases; bases with no gene match: 8. CDR1 is LGHDT, CDR2 YNNKEL, per germline (reference sequence). CDR3 residues: CASSQQGVGEEKLFF. In nucleotides, the CDR3 is TGTGCCAGCAGCCAACAGGGGGTTGGAGAAGAAAAACTGTTTTTT.

CDR3 sequence (DNA): TGTGCCAGCAGACCCGGACCCCGAGTGGAAGCTTTCTTT. Translating it yields CASRPGPRVEAFF. The rearrangement uses TRBV11-1 and TRBJ1-1, with D hard to call. The CDR3 has 13 amino acids. Germline V gene data show CDR1 as SGHAT and CDR2 as FQDESV (reference sequence). Deletions cut 6 bases from V and 8 bases from J, with 16 bases between. Variable domain in full (rest from reference TRBV11-1 and TRBJ1-1): EAEVAQSPRYKITEKSQAVAFWCDPISGHATLYWYRQILGQGPELLVQFQDESVVDDSQLPKDRFSAERLKGVDSTLKIQPAELGDSAMYLCASRPGPRVEAFFGQGTRLTVV.

This chain uses TRBV18 with TRBJ2-3; no clear D gene. Germline assignment: CDR1 KGHSH and CDR2 LQKENI. Deletions cut 1 base from V and 1 base from J, with 3 bases between. This CDR3 has 13 amino acids. CDR3 protein: CASSPQRTDTQYF. Here the CDR3 DNA reads TGTGCCAGCTCACCACAACGCACAGATACGCAGTATTTT.

As regards this clone: In the same sample, other DNA sequences code for this CDR3. The chain is built from TRBV6-5 and TRBJ1-5; D uncertain. The V and J ends lost 0 bases and 0 bases respectively, with 6 bases between them. Per germline, CDR1 MNHEY and CDR2 SVGAGI. The CDR3 length is 15 residues. CDR3 DNA: TGTGCCAGCAGTTACTCGGGTCGTAGCAATCAGCCCCAGCATTTT. Residues: CASSYSGRSNQPQHF.

The chain is built from TRBV28 and TRBJ1-6; D ambiguous. The V end was cut by 8 bases, the J end by 0 bases, with 14 bases between. The CDR3 extends over 16 amino acids. CDR1 is MDHEN, CDR2 SYDVKM, per germline. Here the CDR3 reads CASSGPVSSYNSPLHF. In DNA, the CDR3 is TGTGCCAGCTCAGGTCCGGTTAGCTCCTATAATTCACCCCTCCACTTT.

The chain links TRBV7-9 to TRBJ2-3, with D hard to call. Germline CDR1 SEHNR, CDR2 FQNEAQ (reference sequence). Trimming left V 4 bases short and J 2 bases short, with 16 bases between. CDR3 length: 16 amino acids. As DNA, the CDR3 is TGTGCCAGCAGCTCTCCCGGGCATTCTTACACAGATACGCAGTATTTT. This encodes CASSSPGHSYTDTQYF.

V is TRBV2 and J is TRBJ1-6, with a tentative D call TRBD1 (5 bases). CDR3 length: 16 amino acids. CDR1 is SNHLY, CDR2 FYNNEI, per germline. The V and J ends lost 3 bases and 7 bases respectively, with 16 bases between them. CDR3 nucleotides: TGTGCCAGCAGTGACAGGGAGGGCGGAACGAATTCACCCCTCCACTTT. Translating it yields CASSDREGGTNSPLHF.

This clone was seen just once. This rearrangement joins TRBV1 to TRBJ2-7. TRBV1 is assigned pseudogene status. The CDR3 has 14 amino acids. The CDR3 region has the DNA TGCACCAGGCCGGGACCCAAGGGCACCTACGAGCAGTACTTC. Translation gives CTRPGPKGTYEQYF.

This chain uses TRBV14 with TRBJ1-2; D gene ambiguous. Trimming removed 1 base at V and 4 bases at J, with 13 bases between. This CDR3 is built from 15 residues. Germline loops: CDR1 SGHDN, CDR2 FVKESK. CDR3: CASSQAVSPGYGYTF. The CDR3 coding sequence is TGTGCCAGCAGCCAAGCTGTCTCTCCGGGCTATGGCTACACCTTC.

J is TRBJ2-3 and V is TRBV19, with no clear D. This CDR3 is 15 amino acids long. The V end lost 0 bases, the J end lost 2 bases, and 9 bases lay between the germline ends. Germline CDR1 is LNHDA and CDR2 is SQIVND (reference sequence). The CDR3 region is CASSIDTRATDTQYF. The CDR3 coding sequence is TGTGCCAGTAGTATAGATACCCGGGCCACAGATACGCAGTATTTT.

The J gene is TRBJ1-1, the V gene TRBV2, with D maybe TRBD1 (6 bases). The CDR3 sequence is 14 residues long. Per the germline V gene, CDR1 is SNHLY and CDR2 is FYNNEI. Trimming pared 10 bases from V and 1 base from J, leaving 16 bases between. CDR3 coding DNA: TGTGCCACCCAGGAGGGGGGATCGAACACTGAAGCTTTCTTT. Translation: CATQEGGSNTEAFF.

The chain recombines TRBV18 with TRBJ2-3, with D maybe TRBD1 (8 bases). CDR3 length equals 16 residues. V was clipped by 3 bases and J by 1 base, with 14 bases between them. CDR1 is KGHSH, CDR2 LQKENI, per germline. The CDR3 DNA is TGTGCCAGCTCACCTCAGGGGGCGGGAGGCACAGATACGCAGTATTTT. Translation gives CASSPQGAGGTDTQYF.

V usage is TRBV2 and J usage is TRBJ2-3; 7 bases are a match to TRBD1. Germline V gives CDR1 SNHLY, CDR2 FYNNEI. With V trimmed by 5 bases and J by 3 bases, 2 bases remained unmatched. The CDR3 runs to 13 residues. The CDR3 protein is CASSRQGTDTQYF. The CDR3, as DNA: TGTGCCAGCAGTCGACAGGGAACAGATACGCAGTATTTT. The full variable domain, rest sourced from reference TRBV2 and TRBJ2-3, is EPEVTQTPSHQVTQMGQEVILRCVPISNHLYFYWYRQILGQKVEFLVSFYNNEISEKSEIFDDQFSVERPDGSNFTLKIRSTKLEDSAMYFCASSRQGTDTQYFGPGTRLTVL.

The J gene is TRBJ1-1, the V gene TRBV6-5, with D possibly being TRBD1 (5 bases). The ends were cut back, 7 bases at V and 2 bases at J, with 14 bases in the middle. This CDR3 is built from 14 residues. Germline V CDR1 and CDR2: MNHEY, SVGAGI. Written as DNA, the CDR3 is TGTGCCAGCACATTCGGGACGGTTAACACTGAAGCTTTCTTT. It yields the protein CASTFGTVNTEAFF.

There are a few counts of this clone. The chain joins TRBV30 to TRBJ1-5; maybe TRBD1 (6 bases). CDR3 size: 14 residues. Germline CDR1 and CDR2: GTSNPN and SVGIG (reference sequence). CDR3 sequence reads: CAFSSGGAGQPQHF. CDR3 nucleotide sequence: TGTGCTTTTTCGTCGGGGGGCGCGGGTCAGCCCCAGCATTTT.

V and J are TRBV18 and TRBJ2-3; D might be TRBD1 (6 bases). V was shortened by 6 bases and J by 4 bases, with 17 bases between the two germline ends. CDR1 and CDR2 from the germline V gene are KGHSH and LQKENI. The CDR3 is 15 residues long. CDR3 in amino acids: CASSAYVEGADTQYF. DNA for the CDR3: TGTGCCAGCTCCGCTTATGTCGAGGGGGCAGATACGCAGTATTTT.

Here the CDR3 reads CASSLRQVGELFF. The CDR3 DNA follows: TGTGCCAGCAGCTTACGACAGGTCGGGGAGCTGTTTTTT. This chain links TRBV6-2 or TRBV6-3 with TRBJ2-2; tentative D call: TRBD1 (6 bases). V was shortened by 6 bases and J by 7 bases, with 12 bases between the two germline ends. Germline lookup yields CDR1 MNHEY and CDR2 SVGEGT. The CDR3 runs 13 residues.

This chain joins TRBV19 and TRBJ2-7; 9 nucleotides line up with TRBD1. CDR1 and CDR2 (germline): LNHDA, SQIVND (reference sequence). Germline trimming cut 10 bases from V and 0 bases from J; bases unmatched to any gene: 7. CDR3 length: 14 amino acids. The CDR3 sequence is CATRGTGRSYEQYF. DNA of the CDR3: TGTGCCACACGAGGGACAGGGCGCTCCTACGAGCAGTACTTC.

The chain links TRBV6-5 to TRBJ2-3, with unresolved D. Trimming shortened V by 0 bases and J by 6 bases, and 7 bases separated the two germline ends. This CDR3 has 13 residues. Germline V gene data show CDR1 as MNHEY and CDR2 as SVGAGI. CDR3 in amino acids: CASSYSRWDTQYF. CDR3 in DNA: TGTGCCAGCAGTTACTCCAGGTGGGATACGCAGTATTTT.